The rows below give T cell receptor beta chains drawn from one sample of a study of early T cells in non-severe SARS-CoV-2 infection. TCRdb passed the 5' RACE reads through MiXCR, listing each CDR3 protein once. The table records 45,000 to 75,000 distinct CDR3 sequences, around 6% of them present only once. The sample comprised whole blood. The receptor set was obtained from an adult who was a healthcare worker with PCR-confirmed SARS-CoV-2 infection or an uninfected control (not recorded which). CDR3s include the opening cysteine and the closing phenylalanine or tryptophan. A D gene is named only where the DNA matches it firmly. Not every row has a clone size; where given, it reads once, few, many or a size class.

>TRBJ2-7|many|TRBV25-1|.
CASSVGGAYEQYF
TGTGCCAGCAGTGTCGGGGGAGCCTACGAGCAGTACTTC
>TRBJ2-6|many|TRBV4-1|.
CASSHGSGANVLTF
TGCGCCAGCAGCCATGGCTCTGGGGCCAACGTCCTGACTTTC
>TRBJ2-1|many|TRBV20-1|.
CSAREPGLNNNEQFF
TGCAGTGCTAGAGAACCGGGACTGAACAACAATGAGCAGTTCTTC
>TRBJ2-2|.|TRBV6-6|TRBD1
CASSYPIRDRVPGELFF
TGTGCCAGCAGTTACCCAATCCGGGACAGGGTCCCCGGGGAGCTGTTTTTT
>TRBJ2-3|.|TRBV12-3/TRBV12-4|TRBD2
CASRPSGFTDTQYF
TGTGCCAGCAGACCTAGCGGTTTCACAGATACGCAGTATTTT
>TRBJ2-3|.|TRBV7-9|TRBD2
CASSLALGGGTDTQYF
TGTGCCAGCAGCTTAGCGCTGGGAGGGGGCACAGATACGCAGTATTTT
>TRBJ2-2|.|TRBV7-9|.
CASRTDGRPTGELFF
TGTGCCAGCAGGACCGATGGACGGCCCACCGGGGAGCTGTTTTTT
>TRBJ1-2|.|TRBV5-4|.
CASSLTGDYGYTF
TGTGCCAGCAGCTTGACGGGGGACTATGGCTACACCTTC
>TRBJ1-5|many|TRBV20-1|.
CSARDGQSNQPQHF
TGCAGTGCTAGAGACGGACAGAGCAATCAGCCCCAGCATTTT
>TRBJ2-7|.|TRBV3-1|.
CASSQVGSLAYEQNF
TGTGCCAGCAGCCAAGTTGGCTCACTGGCCTACGAGCAGAACTTC
>TRBJ2-1|.|TRBV7-8|TRBD2
CASSPSDGLAEYNEQFF
TGTGCCAGCAGCCCATCGGACGGACTAGCGGAGTACAATGAGCAGTTCTTC
>TRBJ2-2|many|TRBV7-6|TRBD2
CASSPTPPSAGVTGELFF
TGTGCCAGCAGCCCCACCCCCCCCTCAGCGGGAGTAACCGGGGAGCTGTTTTTT
>TRBJ2-1|many|TRBV24-1|TRBD2
CATSDPGLAVDEQFF
TGTGCCACCAGTGATCCAGGACTAGCGGTCGATGAGCAGTTCTTC
>TRBJ1-2|many|TRBV6-5|.
CASSYPGASSYTF
TGTGCCAGCAGTTATCCAGGGGCGAGTAGCTACACCTTC
>TRBJ2-7|many|TRBV12-3/TRBV12-4|.
CASSSSPYEQYF
TGTGCCAGCAGTTCCTCTCCCTACGAGCAGTACTTC
>TRBJ1-1|.|TRBV11-2|.
CASSLRGGHLNTEAFF
TGTGCCAGCAGCTTACGTGGAGGACATTTGAACACTGAAGCTTTCTTT
>TRBJ2-3|many|TRBV6-6|TRBD2
CASSRTGTSGRSSSIGTQYF
TGTGCCAGCAGCAGAACCGGGACTAGCGGGAGGAGTTCGAGTATTGGTACGCAGTATTTT
>TRBJ1-5|few|TRBV7-8|TRBD1
CASSPDRGQSGPQHF
TGTGCCAGCAGCCCAGACAGGGGGCAATCAGGGCCCCAGCATTTT
>TRBJ2-3|many|TRBV7-9|.
CASSWGGSGGTDTQYF
TGTGCCAGCAGTTGGGGTGGTAGCGGAGGCACAGATACGCAGTATTTT
>TRBJ2-3|medium-sized|TRBV29-1|TRBD1
CSVVHRGRVDTQYF
TGCAGCGTTGTACACAGGGGGCGAGTAGATACGCAGTATTTT
>TRBJ1-5|many|TRBV20-1|TRBD1
CSAARDRNQPQHF
TGCAGTGCCGCCCGGGACAGGAATCAGCCCCAGCATTTT
>TRBJ1-1|.|TRBV5-5|.
CASSPQGLQGVEAFF
TGTGCCAGCAGCCCCCAGGGGTTACAGGGAGTTGAAGCTTTCTTT
>TRBJ1-1|few|TRBV9|.
CASSVEGSAKNEAFF
TGTGCCAGCAGCGTAGAGGGTTCTGCTAAGAATGAAGCTTTCTTT
>TRBJ2-3|many|TRBV12-3/TRBV12-4|.
CASSLGGNTQYF
TGTGCCAGCAGTTTAGGCGGGAATACGCAGTATTTT